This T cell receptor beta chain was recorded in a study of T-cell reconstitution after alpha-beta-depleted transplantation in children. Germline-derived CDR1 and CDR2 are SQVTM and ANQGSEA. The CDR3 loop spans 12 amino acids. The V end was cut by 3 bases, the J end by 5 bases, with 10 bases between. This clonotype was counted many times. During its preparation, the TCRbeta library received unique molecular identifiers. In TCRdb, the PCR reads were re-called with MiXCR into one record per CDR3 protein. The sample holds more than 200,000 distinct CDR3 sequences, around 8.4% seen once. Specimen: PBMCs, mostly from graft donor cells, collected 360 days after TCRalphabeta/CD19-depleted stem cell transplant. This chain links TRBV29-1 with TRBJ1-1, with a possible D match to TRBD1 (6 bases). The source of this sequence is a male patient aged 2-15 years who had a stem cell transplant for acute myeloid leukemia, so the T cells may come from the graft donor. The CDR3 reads CSVDRGGTEAFF. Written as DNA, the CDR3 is TGCAGCGTTGACAGGGGAGGAACTGAAGCTTTCTTT.